The TCR beta chain under discussion was sequenced for a study of blood T cells in healthy people across ages. About this clonotype: Its antigen is unknown.

A second PCR of about 7 to 12 cycles used a sample-barcoded 5' primer and a J-beta primer mix. MiXCR, applied by TCRdb to the 5' RACE reads, yields one record per CDR3 protein. The table lists about a million distinct CDR3 sequences, more than 30% of them singletons, with about an eighth in the top ten. Study-level findings and limits: The study found more naive CD4+ cells and higher diversity in long-lived than aged donors.

In terms of origin and age, donors were healthy Caucasian individuals from Russia aged about 6 to 90. The receptor comes from a man younger than 35 in good health. The sequenced sample consisted of blood.

The CDR3 DNA follows: TGCAGTGCTATTAACGCAGCGGGGGACACAGATACGCAGTATTTT. Its translation is CSAINAAGDTDTQYF. V gene TRBV20-1 combines with J gene TRBJ2-3; 8 nucleotides agree with TRBD2. Germline lookup yields CDR1 DFQATT and CDR2 SNEGSKA (reference sequence). This CDR3 is 15 amino acids long. J gave up 2 bases and V 4 bases, and 8 bases lay outside the gene matches.